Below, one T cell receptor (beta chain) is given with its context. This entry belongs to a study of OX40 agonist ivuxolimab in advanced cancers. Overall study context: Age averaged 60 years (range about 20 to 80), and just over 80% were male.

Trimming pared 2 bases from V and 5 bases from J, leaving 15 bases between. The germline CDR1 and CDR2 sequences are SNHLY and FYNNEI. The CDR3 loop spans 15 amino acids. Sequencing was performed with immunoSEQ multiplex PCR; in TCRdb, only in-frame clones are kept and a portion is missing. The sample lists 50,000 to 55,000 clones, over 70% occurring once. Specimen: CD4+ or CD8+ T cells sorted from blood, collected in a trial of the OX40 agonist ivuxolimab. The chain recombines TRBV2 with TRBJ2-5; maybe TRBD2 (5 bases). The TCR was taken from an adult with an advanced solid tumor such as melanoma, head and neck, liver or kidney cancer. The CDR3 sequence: CASSEMTVRGETQYF. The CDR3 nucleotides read TGTGCCAGCAGTGAAATGACGGTCCGAGGGGAGACCCAGTACTTC.